The entry below gives a single T cell receptor (beta chain) sequence along with its context. It lacks a known antigen. No base qualities exist here, and no much larger clone lies one base off it. This sample is drawn from a study of CD8 T cells in Susac syndrome (dated by TCRdb to about 2019). For context, the study as a whole: The study used repertoire sequencing to test whether antigen drove CD8+ T cell activation and differentiation in Susac syndrome. The study compared CD8+ T cell repertoire clonality among around 11 healthy donors, roughly 14 Susac syndrome patients and roughly 16 multiple sclerosis patients. What the study reported, not specific to this receptor: The number of individuals in the TCR sequencing and HLA analysis was acknowledged as relatively small.

In the germline V gene, CDR1 corresponds to MNHEY and CDR2 to SVGAGI. The CDR3, from cysteine to phenylalanine, totals 15 residues. CDR3 DNA is the only sequence kept; it has 45 bases, read in frame from the first base. The germline ends are 7 bases apart after V is trimmed by 2 bases and J by 0 bases. RNA was extracted with the RNeasy kit and about 0.5 to 1 ug was reverse transcribed using random hexamers. TCR beta CDR3 regions were amplified with the immunoSEQ multiplex PCR assay covering 54 Vbeta and 13 Jbeta segments. PCR amplification bias was corrected using a synthetic template baseline for primer optimization and computational correction. The source study handled its data this way. Reads were annotated to V, D and J genes according to IMGT and were analyzed with immunoSEQ Analyzer, with only productive sequences retained. Clonality was computed as one minus Shannon entropy normalized by log2 of the number of productive unique sequences. For each patient and control, public and private clones were evaluated among the 100 most prevalent clones. Clones were defined as Susac-specific if absent from the healthy and MS cohorts, from approximately 1,100 published viral clones and from other ImmuneACCESS disease sequences. Clones were called with MiXCR by TCRdb after fastp trimmed the public reads at Q25, and only in-frame beta chains were retained. Identical CDR3 proteins give one entry, which carries the most common genes and DNA. These V and J calls derive from TCRdb rather than the authors' analysis. The sample records 20,000 to 25,000 distinct CDR3 sequences, 90% to 95% of which are singletons. Around 0.25% of the sample goes to the ten largest clones.

High-throughput TCR beta sequencing profiled peripheral blood CD8+ and CD4+ T cells from healthy donors, Susac syndrome patients and multiple sclerosis patients. Healthy donors were age- and sex-matched controls. Bulk CD8+ and CD4+ T cells were purified by magnetic negative isolation, whereas CD8+ TEMRA cells were enriched by FACS. Blood was collected in EDTA tubes and processed within 24 hours, with PBMCs isolated through density gradient centrifugation. PBMCs intended for TCR sequencing were cryopreserved in liquid nitrogen and thawed later in a water bath at 37 degrees C. A purity of at least 90% was achieved for sorted or isolated CD4+, CD8+ and CD8+ TEMRA cells.

The sample comprised CD8+ T cells from PBMCs. The sequence came from a human donor in good health. The sequence links TRBV6-5 to TRBJ2-2, with no confidently assigned D gene. In nucleotide form, the sequence is TGTGCCAGCAGTTACCAGGTCTCGAACACCGGGGAGCTGTTTTTT. Translation gives CASSYQVSNTGELFF.